These 25 T cell receptor beta chains share one sample of origin, sequenced in a study of control samples from healthy donors and cancer patients. Only in-frame clones appear in the TCRdb table, and some are missing; sequencing was by immunoSEQ multiplex PCR. The top ten clones hold approximately 1% of a sample with some 150,000 clones, 96% of them seen once. Sequencing was carried out using blood. These receptors came from a young woman in good health.

The chain uses TRBV11-2 and TRBJ1-3, with no clear D. The CDR3 spans 16 residues. Trimming removed 1 base at V and 0 bases at J, with 10 bases between. Germline-derived CDR1 and CDR2 are SGHAT and FQNNGV. CDR3 residues: CASSLAWQYSGNTIYF. The CDR3 coding sequence is TGTGCCAGCAGCTTAGCCTGGCAGTACTCTGGAAACACCATATATTTT.

This clone occurred once. The genes are TRBV6-1 and TRBJ2-1, with D perhaps assigned TRBD1 or TRBD2 (5 bases each). The CDR3 covers 15 residues. CDR1 is MNHNS and CDR2 is SASEGT in the germline V gene. Trimming stripped 2 bases from V and 9 bases from J, with 17 bases between. CDR3: CASSERGRVVGEQFF. Written as DNA, the CDR3 is TGTGCCAGCAGTGAACGGGGCAGGGTGGTGGGTGAGCAGTTCTTC.

The chain couples TRBV5-1 to TRBJ2-2; D not resolved. The germline V gene encodes CDR1 SGHRS and CDR2 YFSETQ. Trimming pared 4 bases from V and 0 bases from J, leaving 13 bases between. The CDR3 runs 16 residues. The CDR3 sequence: CASSPRASSNTGELFF. The CDR3 DNA is TGCGCCAGCAGCCCCCGAGCGAGCTCGAACACCGGGGAGCTGTTTTTT.

The chain recombines TRBV6-1 with TRBJ1-6, with unresolved D. The V end lost 3 bases, the J end lost 8 bases, and 11 bases lay between the germline ends. CDR3 length equals 14 residues. Germline V lookup: CDR1 MNHNS, CDR2 SASEGT. The CDR3 spells CASSDVAGHSPLHF. CDR3 nucleotide sequence: TGTGCCAGCAGTGACGTCGCCGGCCATTCACCCCTCCACTTT.

Only one count was recorded for this clone. V is TRBV18 and J is TRBJ2-2; the D call may be TRBD1 or TRBD2 (5 bases each). This CDR3 region has 15 residues. V lost 4 bases and J lost 6, with 15 bases in between. CDR1 and CDR2 (germline): KGHSH, LQKENI. The CDR3 is CASSLGASSPGELFF. In DNA form, the CDR3 reads TGTGCCAGCTCACTTGGGGCTAGCTCCCCCGGGGAGCTGTTTTTT.

The chain employs TRBV12-3 or TRBV12-4 and TRBJ1-2, with unresolved D. Trimming pared 6 bases from V and 4 bases from J, leaving 9 bases between. There are 12 residues in the CDR3. CDR3 sequence (DNA): TGTGCCAGCAGCCAGGAACTCTATGGCTACACCTTC. This sequence encodes CASSQELYGYTF.

The rearrangement links TRBV30 to TRBJ2-7; 11 nucleotides match TRBD2. From germline, CDR1 is GTSNPN and CDR2 SVGIG (reference sequence). This CDR3 comprises 13 residues. Trimming took 4 bases from V and 3 from J; bases not matched to a gene: 2. The CDR3 sequence is CAWTGTSGYEQYF. The CDR3, as DNA: TGTGCCTGGACCGGGACTAGCGGCTACGAGCAGTACTTC.

The chain employs TRBV29-1 and TRBJ2-1; 8 nucleotides agree with TRBD2. The J segment lost 5 bases and the V segment lost 5 bases, leaving 14 bases of the junction unmatched. This CDR3 contains 16 residues. Germline lookup yields CDR1 SQVTM and CDR2 ANQGSEA. CDR3 in amino acids: CSVTSGPSYLHNEQFF. CDR3 coding DNA: TGCAGCGTTACTAGCGGCCCTTCATACTTGCACAATGAGCAGTTCTTC.

The rearrangement uses TRBV18 and TRBJ2-1, with TRBD2 as a possible D gene (7 bases). This CDR3 region has 18 residues. Germline CDR1 reads KGHSH; CDR2 reads LQKENI. Trimming took 3 bases from V and 0 from J, leaving 18 bases between them. The CDR3 DNA follows: TGTGCCAGCTCACCGTCCCGGGGGCCTAGCGGCTCCTACAATGAGCAGTTCTTC. This translates into CASSPSRGPSGSYNEQFF.

CDR3 DNA: TGTGCCAGCAGCTTCGAGCCTGGGACTAGACAGTACTTC. This translates into CASSFEPGTRQYF. The V and J genes are TRBV11-2 and TRBJ2-5; the match to TRBD2 covers 8 bases. V lost 3 bases, J lost 11 bases, and 8 bases stayed unmatched. This CDR3 has 13 residues. Germline CDR1 reads SGHAT; CDR2 reads FQNNGV.

The chain is built from TRBV7-2 and TRBJ2-3; 9 bases agree with TRBD2. This CDR3 contains 17 residues. Per germline, CDR1 SGHTA and CDR2 FQGNSA. V shed 2 bases and J 6 bases; nucleotides not matched to a gene: 12. The CDR3 DNA follows: TGTGCCAGCAGCTTATTGTTAGCGGGGGCCGCAGGCGATACGCAGTATTTT. Translation: CASSLLLAGAAGDTQYF. The full variable domain, its missing parts supplied by reference TRBV7-2 and TRBJ2-3, is GAGVSQSPSNKVTEKGKDVELRCDPISGHTALYWYRQSLGQGLEFLIYFQGNSAPDKSGLPSDRFSAERTGGSVSTLTIQRTQQEDSAVYLCASSLLLAGAAGDTQYFGPGTRLTVL.

This clone showed up just once. The chain carries TRBV5-6 and TRBJ2-5; perhaps TRBD2 as D (5 bases). Trimming took off 0 bases at V and 5 bases at J, with 8 bases between the two ends. CDR1 and CDR2 from the germline V gene are SGHDT and YYEEEE. The CDR3 is 13 amino acids. CDR3 protein: CASSLGVAETQYF. DNA of the CDR3: TGTGCCAGCAGCTTGGGGGTAGCGGAGACCCAGTACTTC.

This chain joins TRBV7-9 and TRBJ1-1; the D gene is possibly TRBD1 (6 bases). This CDR3 is 19 amino acids long. Germline CDR1 reads SEHNR; CDR2 reads FQNEAQ (reference sequence). Trimming took off 3 bases at V and 0 bases at J, with 23 bases between the two ends. The CDR3 reads CASSFRNRTGKEMNTEAFF. The DNA for the CDR3 is TGTGCCAGCAGCTTTAGAAATCGCACAGGGAAGGAGATGAACACTGAAGCTTTCTTT.

This clone was recorded only once. CDR3 DNA: TGTGCCAGCAGTGAAGACGGGACTGTCTCCTACAATGAGCAGTTCTTC. This sequence encodes CASSEDGTVSYNEQFF. This chain links TRBV2 with TRBJ2-1, with D possibly TRBD2 on 6 matching bases. V was clipped by 1 base and J by 0 bases, with 10 bases between them. The CDR3 is 16 residues long. Germline CDR1 and CDR2: SNHLY and FYNNEI.

The V call is TRBV5-1, the J call TRBJ2-3; 12 bases agree with TRBD2. The ends lost 3 bases at V and 3 bases at J; junction bases unmatched: 2. The CDR3 sequence is 15 residues long. Germline CDR1 SGHRS, CDR2 YFSETQ. CDR3 residues: CASSSTSGRTDTQYF. DNA of the CDR3: TGCGCCAGCAGCTCCACTAGCGGGAGGACAGATACGCAGTATTTT.

This rearrangement joins TRBV5-1 to TRBJ2-7, with D perhaps assigned TRBD1 or TRBD2 (5 bases each). Trimming stripped 1 base from V and 6 bases from J, with 14 bases between. Germline assignment: CDR1 SGHRS and CDR2 YFSETQ. CDR3 length equals 14 residues. The CDR3 reads CASSLRGGPSEQYF. In DNA, the CDR3 is TGCGCCAGCAGCTTGAGGGGCGGGCCTAGCGAGCAGTACTTC.

The chain links TRBV10-3 to TRBJ1-2; TRBD1 aligns across 8 bases. Germline values: CDR1 ENHRY, CDR2 SYGVKD. CDR3 length equals 20 residues. V was pared by 6 bases and J by 0 bases, with 21 bases of the junction left unmatched. For the CDR3, the DNA is TGTGCCATCAGGAGTCGCGGACAGGGTTTCGAGGGCCTAACTAACTATGGCTACACCTTC. This codes for CAIRSRGQGFEGLTNYGYTF.

The chain combines TRBV30 with TRBJ1-5; 7 positions match TRBD1. J lost 7 bases, V lost 7 bases, and 10 bases had no gene match. The CDR3 is made up of 13 amino acids. Germline V gives CDR1 GTSNPN, CDR2 SVGIG (reference sequence). CDR3 amino acids: CAFRDSVGQPQHF. For the CDR3, the DNA is TGTGCCTTCCGGGACAGTGTTGGGCAGCCCCAGCATTTT.

V is TRBV7-9 and J is TRBJ1-4; D uncertain. Germline-derived CDR1 and CDR2 are SEHNR and FQNEAQ (reference sequence). Trimming shortened V by 5 bases and J by 7 bases, and 8 bases separated the two germline ends. CDR3 length equals 12 residues. The CDR3 DNA reads as TGTGCCAGCAGCCCGCTGGGTGAAAAACTGTTTTTT. It codes for CASSPLGEKLFF.

V gene TRBV5-1 combines with J gene TRBJ2-2; 8 bases fit TRBD1. V trimming: 7 bases; J trimming: 3 bases; junction bases outside the gene matches: 5. The CDR3 extends over 14 amino acids. From germline, CDR1 is SGHRS and CDR2 YFSETQ. CDR3 protein: CASSTGVYTGELFF. Written as DNA, the CDR3 is TGCGCCAGCTCGACAGGGGTGTACACCGGGGAGCTGTTTTTT.

The J gene is TRBJ2-3, the V gene TRBV5-1; no clear D gene. This CDR3 is built from 14 residues. Germline V gene lookup returns CDR1 SGHRS and CDR2 YFSETQ. Between the trimmed V and J ends, which lost 0 bases and 1 base, there was a span of 6 bases. The CDR3 spells CASSLDLGTDTQYF. For the CDR3, the DNA is TGCGCCAGCAGCTTGGACCTGGGCACAGATACGCAGTATTTT.

This chain uses TRBV24-1 with TRBJ2-1; either TRBD1 or TRBD2 may fit D (6 bases each). The length of the CDR3 is 16 residues. Germline CDR1 is KGHDR and CDR2 is SFDVKD. V shed 1 base and J shed 5 bases, with 14 bases lying between them. DNA of the CDR3: TGTGCCACCAGTGATTTCAGCAGGGGAGGAAACAATGAGCAGTTCTTC. It is translated as CATSDFSRGGNNEQFF.

The rearrangement links TRBV6-5 to TRBJ1-4; the D gene is possibly TRBD1 (5 bases). The CDR3 runs to 14 residues. V dropped 5 bases and J dropped 3 bases, with 10 bases sitting between them. The germline V gene encodes CDR1 MNHEY and CDR2 SVGAGI. In DNA, the CDR3 is TGTGCCAGCAGTACAGGCTCGGCTAATGAAAAACTGTTTTTT. It codes for CASSTGSANEKLFF.

The rearrangement uses TRBV7-8 and TRBJ1-1; D remains unclear. The CDR3 has 14 residues. With 5 bases removed from V and 6 bases from J, the gap between germline ends came to 16 bases. From germline, CDR1 is SGHVS and CDR2 FQNEAQ. CDR3 nucleotide sequence: TGTGCCAGCAGCCCCGTACTTGATTTCCCTGAAGCTTTCTTT. It translates to CASSPVLDFPEAFF.

In its sample, this clone was seen a few times. The chain links TRBV28 to TRBJ1-1; no clear D gene. This CDR3 contains 11 residues. The germline V gene encodes CDR1 MDHEN and CDR2 SYDVKM. Deletions cut 1 base from V and 4 bases from J, with 1 base between. The CDR3 here is CASSLFTEAFF. Here the CDR3 DNA reads TGTGCCAGCAGTTTATTCACTGAAGCTTTCTTT.